The rows below give T cell receptor beta chains drawn from one sample of a study of a mutant IDH1 vaccine in newly diagnosed glioma. Some clones are missing from TCRdb's copy, which holds only in-frame ones; the method was immunoSEQ multiplex PCR. The profile shows tens of thousands of clones, 83% of them singletons. This material consisted of PBMCs, taken from a glioma patient treated with radiotherapy, temozolomide or both. The receptor set was obtained from a woman aged 45-60 years with glioma. Both conserved end residues are part of each CDR3. A D gene is named only where the DNA matches it firmly. The size field is filled for only some rows; it gives once, few, many or a size class.

abundance,v_gene,d_gene,j_gene,CDR3nt,CDR3aa
NA,TRBV5-4,TRBD2,TRBJ2-1,TGTGCCAGCAGCCCAGCGGGACTAGCGGGGAACAATGAGCAGTTCTTC,CASSPAGLAGNNEQFF
NA,TRBV6-6,TRBD1,TRBJ1-4,TGTGCCAGCAGTAAACAGGGGGCGCGGGAAAAACTGTTTTTT,CASSKQGAREKLFF
NA,TRBV2,TRBD1,TRBJ1-1,TGTGCCAGCGTTATGAGGACAGGGAACACTGAAGCTTTCTTT,CASVMRTGNTEAFF
NA,TRBV30,NA,TRBJ1-1,TGTGCCTGGGGGGCGGGGGCGCCTGAAGCTTTCTTT,CAWGAGAPEAFF
NA,TRBV5-1,TRBD1,TRBJ2-7,TGCGCCAGCAGCTTAGGACAGGGGAACGAGCAGTACTTC,CASSLGQGNEQYF
NA,TRBV5-1,NA,TRBJ2-7,TGCGCCAGCAGCTTGGAACTAGCCTACGAGCAGTACTTC,CASSLELAYEQYF
NA,TRBV10-2,TRBD1,TRBJ1-2,TGCGCCAGCAGCCAGGGACAGGGCTACACCTTC,CASSQGQGYTF
NA,TRBV10-3,TRBD1,TRBJ1-2,TGTGCCATCCAGGTAAACAGGGGATCTGGCTACACCTTC,CAIQVNRGSGYTF
NA,TRBV19,TRBD1,TRBJ2-5,TGTGCCAGTAGACCTCGGACAGGGCCTGCCGAGACCCAGTACTTC,CASRPRTGPAETQYF
NA,TRBV6-1,TRBD2,TRBJ2-1,TGTGCCAGCAAACTAGCGGGGACATACAATGAGCAGTTCTTC,CASKLAGTYNEQFF
NA,TRBV6-5,NA,TRBJ2-1,TGTGCCAGCAGTTACGGGGGGTTAAGGGAGCAGTTCTTC,CASSYGGLREQFF
NA,TRBV4-1,TRBD1,TRBJ2-7,TGCGCCAGCAGCCAAGATCTGACAGGGGGATACTACGAGCAGTACTTC,CASSQDLTGGYYEQYF
once,TRBV18,NA,TRBJ1-1,TGTGCCAGCTCACTCAACCCGAACACTGAAGCTTTCTTT,CASSLNPNTEAFF
few,TRBV30,TRBD1,TRBJ1-1,TGTGCCTGGAGCCCCCCGGACAGGGAGAACACTGAAGCTTTCTTT,CAWSPPDRENTEAFF
once,TRBV9,NA,TRBJ1-5,TGTGCCAGCAGCCCCTCCACAGGAGATAGCAATCAGCCCCAGCATTTT,CASSPSTGDSNQPQHF
NA,TRBV7-9,NA,TRBJ2-6,TGTGCCAGCAGCTTTTTCTCCGGGGCCAACGTCCTGACTTTC,CASSFFSGANVLTF
NA,TRBV19,NA,TRBJ1-1,TGTGCCAGTAGTATCTCCATGAACACTGAAGCTTTCTTT,CASSISMNTEAFF
once,TRBV7-8,NA,TRBJ2-3,TGTGCCAGCAGCTTAGTGGATACGCAGTATTTT,CASSLVDTQYF
NA,TRBV7-2,TRBD1,TRBJ2-1,TGTGCCAGCAGCTTAGAACAGGGGGCGTATGAGCAGTTCTTC,CASSLEQGAYEQFF
NA,TRBV5-1,NA,TRBJ1-2,TGCGCCAGCAGCCAGGGGCTTCTTCAAGCTAACTATGGCTACACCTTC,CASSQGLLQANYGYTF
NA,TRBV7-2,NA,TRBJ1-5,TGTGCCAGCAGCTTAGGAGGTAAAGGGCAGCCCCAGCATTTT,CASSLGGKGQPQHF
NA,TRBV7-9,TRBD1,TRBJ1-1,TGTGCCAGCAGCTTACCGACAGGGAAGAACACTGAAGCTTTCTTT,CASSLPTGKNTEAFF
NA,TRBV30,NA,TRBJ2-1,TGTGCCTGGAATCCGAATCTCTTTGAGCAGTTCTTC,CAWNPNLFEQFF
NA,TRBV19,TRBD1,TRBJ1-6,TGTGCCAGTACAAGGGAGGGACAGTTTTCACCCCTCCACTTT,CASTREGQFSPLHF
NA,TRBV4-3,TRBD1,TRBJ2-7,TGCGCCAGCAGCCAACTATTGGGACAGTTCTACGAGCAGTACTTC,CASSQLLGQFYEQYF
NA,TRBV5-1,NA,TRBJ2-5,TGCGCCAGCAGCTTGGACGCCTTCCAAGAGACCCAGTACTTC,CASSLDAFQETQYF
NA,TRBV9,NA,TRBJ1-3,TGTGCCAGCAGCCGAACCGAGGTTTTCTCTGGAAACACCATATATTTT,CASSRTEVFSGNTIYF
NA,TRBV27,NA,TRBJ1-1,TGTGCCAGCAGTTTAAGGCAGGGTGGCACTGAAGCTTTCTTT,CASSLRQGGTEAFF
NA,TRBV5-1,NA,TRBJ2-7,TGCGCCAGCAGCAGCTCTTACGAGCAGTACTTC,CASSSSYEQYF
NA,TRBV5-1,NA,TRBJ1-2,TGCGCCAGCAGCTTGGGAGGGAACTATGGCTACACCTTC,CASSLGGNYGYTF
NA,TRBV10-3,NA,TRBJ1-1,TGTGCCATCAGTGAGCTGGGGAGTCGAGAAGCTTTCTTT,CAISELGSREAFF
NA,TRBV4-3,TRBD2,TRBJ2-3,TGCGCCAGCAGCCAAAACGGGGGGAAAGGGGATACGCAGTATTTT,CASSQNGGKGDTQYF
NA,TRBV5-4,NA,TRBJ1-1,TGTGCCAGCAGCTTTCAGGGGAACACTGAAGCTTTCTTT,CASSFQGNTEAFF
NA,TRBV30,TRBD1,TRBJ2-7,TGTGCCTGGCTTGACAGGGGGCGATCGCAGGAGCAGTACTTC,CAWLDRGRSQEQYF
few,TRBV27,TRBD1,TRBJ1-5,TGTGCCAGCAGTTCAGGACAGGGAACGAATCAGCCCCAGCATTTT,CASSSGQGTNQPQHF
few,TRBV7-2,NA,TRBJ1-5,TGTGCCAGCAGCCAAGAGGCGGAGGCGCCCCAGCATTTT,CASSQEAEAPQHF
NA,TRBV6-1,NA,TRBJ1-2,TGTGCCAGCACCTCAGGGACCTCGCGACCAGATGGCTACACCTTC,CASTSGTSRPDGYTF
NA,TRBV30,TRBD2,TRBJ2-3,TGTGCCTGGATAGAATCGGGACTAGGGGCTGATACGCAGTATTTT,CAWIESGLGADTQYF
NA,TRBV18,TRBD2,TRBJ2-3,TGTGCCAGCTCACCGGGACTAGCGGGGGTCGGGATCACAGATACGCAGTATTTT,CASSPGLAGVGITDTQYF
NA,TRBV30,NA,TRBJ1-5,TGTGCCTGGTCTACCGGGACATCATATCAGCCCCAGCATTTT,CAWSTGTSYQPQHF
NA,TRBV14,NA,TRBJ2-1,TGTGCCAGCAGTCAAATTCGAGGGTCCTACAATGAGCAGTTCTTC,CASSQIRGSYNEQFF
NA,TRBV11-2,TRBD1,TRBJ2-7,TGTGCCAGCAGCCGGGGGACAGGGGGTTCCTACGAGCAGTACTTC,CASSRGTGGSYEQYF
NA,TRBV9,NA,TRBJ1-5,TGTGCCAGCAGCGTCGGGGAGATAGCAAATCAGCCCCAGCATTTT,CASSVGEIANQPQHF
NA,TRBV7-2,NA,TRBJ2-1,TGTGCCAGCAGCCAAGCGGGCGGTGCTTCTCGTGGGGTGCAGTTCTTC,CASSQAGGASRGVQFF
NA,TRBV6-6,TRBD1,TRBJ2-7,TGTGCCAGCAGTTACTCGCGGGACAGGGTCGGGGACGAGCAGTACTTC,CASSYSRDRVGDEQYF
NA,TRBV7-9,TRBD1,TRBJ1-4,TGTGCCAGCAGCTTGGGCCTAACAGGGGTTAATGAAAAACTGTTTTTT,CASSLGLTGVNEKLFF
once,TRBV27,NA,TRBJ2-7,TGTGCCAGCAGTTTAGGGCCGTCCTATGGGGTCTACGAGCAGTACTTC,CASSLGPSYGVYEQYF
NA,TRBV27,NA,TRBJ1-1,TGTGCCAGCAGTTTATTGGGACTCTCTGAAGCTTTCTTT,CASSLLGLSEAFF
NA,TRBV6-5,NA,TRBJ2-5,TGTGCCAGCAGCTCCTCGGAGACCCAGTACTTC,CASSSSETQYF
NA,TRBV6-4,NA,TRBJ1-1,TGTGCCAGCAGTAGGGAAAACGGAATGAACACTGAAGCTTTCTTT,CASSRENGMNTEAFF
NA,TRBV6-5,NA,TRBJ2-3,TGTGCCAGCAGTTACAATGCTTTTAACACAGATACGCAGTATTTT,CASSYNAFNTDTQYF
NA,TRBV6-5,TRBD1,TRBJ2-2,TGTGCCAGCAGTATTGACAGGGCCGACACCGGGGAGCTGTTTTTT,CASSIDRADTGELFF
NA,TRBV5-1,TRBD1,TRBJ1-1,TGCGCCAGCAGCGGTGGACAGGGGGGTGGGTATAGTGAAGCTTTCTTT,CASSGGQGGGYSEAFF
NA,TRBV2,NA,TRBJ2-1,TGTGCCAGCAGTGAAGATGTCAGGAGGTACAATGAGCAGTTCTTC,CASSEDVRRYNEQFF
few,TRBV19,NA,TRBJ1-1,TGTGCCAGTAGTATGGTCGGTGGGAGAACTGAAGCTTTCTTT,CASSMVGGRTEAFF
NA,TRBV13,NA,TRBJ1-2,TGTGCCAGCAGCTTAGGGGCAGGGGTTGCCCATAACTATGGCTACACCTTC,CASSLGAGVAHNYGYTF
NA,TRBV7-2,NA,TRBJ1-1,TGTGCCAGCAGCCCCCAACCCACCCTGAACACTGAAGCTTTCTTT,CASSPQPTLNTEAFF
NA,TRBV7-2,TRBD1,TRBJ1-2,TGTGCCAGCAGCTCCACCGCCTACGGAGGGGGCGGGAAGGGCTACACCTTC,CASSSTAYGGGGKGYTF
NA,TRBV4-1,NA,TRBJ1-5,TGCGCCAGCAGCCAAGATCCCCTAGGGGGTCAGCCCCAGCATTTT,CASSQDPLGGQPQHF
NA,TRBV11-3,NA,TRBJ2-6,TGTGCCAGCAGCTTAGGGGGGTCTGGGGCCAACGTCCTGACTTTC,CASSLGGSGANVLTF